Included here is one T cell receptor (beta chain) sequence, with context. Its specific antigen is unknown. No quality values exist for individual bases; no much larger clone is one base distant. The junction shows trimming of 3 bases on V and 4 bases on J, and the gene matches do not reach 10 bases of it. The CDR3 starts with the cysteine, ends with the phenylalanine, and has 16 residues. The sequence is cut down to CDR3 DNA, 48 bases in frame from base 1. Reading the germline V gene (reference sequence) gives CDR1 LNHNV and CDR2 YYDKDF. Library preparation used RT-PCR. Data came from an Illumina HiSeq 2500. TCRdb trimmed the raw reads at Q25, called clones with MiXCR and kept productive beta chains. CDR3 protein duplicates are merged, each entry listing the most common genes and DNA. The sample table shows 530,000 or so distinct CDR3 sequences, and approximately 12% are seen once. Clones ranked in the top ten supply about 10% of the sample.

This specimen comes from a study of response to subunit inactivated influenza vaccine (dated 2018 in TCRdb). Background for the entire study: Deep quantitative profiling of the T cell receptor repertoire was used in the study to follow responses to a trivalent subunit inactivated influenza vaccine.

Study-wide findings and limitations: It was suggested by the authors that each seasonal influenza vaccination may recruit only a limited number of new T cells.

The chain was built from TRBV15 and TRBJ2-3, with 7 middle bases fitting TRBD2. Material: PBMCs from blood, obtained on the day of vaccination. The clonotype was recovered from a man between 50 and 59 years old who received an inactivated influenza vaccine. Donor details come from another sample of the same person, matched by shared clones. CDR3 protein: CATSSRTRFRSDTQYF. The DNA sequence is TGTGCCACCAGCAGCCGGACTAGGTTCAGATCAGATACGCAGTATTTT.